These 11 T cell receptor beta chains were all obtained from the same sample, sequenced in a study of vaccination effects on CD4 cells after COVID-19. With the ViraFEST assay, the study expanded antigen-specific CD4+ T cells using viral peptide pools, then sequenced them. Following 10 days of culture, CD4+ T cells were isolated. The vaccine given was either BNT162b2 or mRNA-1273, in two doses. These receptors' antigens are unknown. Clones were read by immunoSEQ multiplex PCR, and TCRdb kept only the in-frame ones, dropping some. This repertoire shows around 32,000 clones, around 70% found once; its top ten account for roughly 12%. Source: CD4+ T cells from PBMCs cultured with HCoV-229E spike peptides, taken after COVID-19 vaccination. The source is a human donor who received a COVID-19 vaccine.

This chain joins TRBV5-1 and TRBJ2-5; 12 bases map to TRBD1. This CDR3 spans 16 amino acids. In germline, CDR1 is SGHRS, CDR2 YFSETQ. The V and J ends lost 0 bases and 5 bases, in that order; junction bases with no gene match: 5. The CDR3 region is CASSLAGDRGLETQYF. As DNA, the CDR3 is TGCGCCAGCAGCTTGGCGGGGGACAGGGGGCTTGAGACCCAGTACTTC.

The chain carries TRBV10-3 and TRBJ1-1; no reliable D call. Germline V gene sequence: CDR1 ENHRY, CDR2 SYGVKD. The CDR3 extends over 12 amino acids. V lost 3 bases, J lost 3 bases, and 5 bases lay in between. CDR3 bases: TGTGCCATCAGTGAAGCAGACACTGAAGCTTTCTTT. Translation gives CAISEADTEAFF.

This clone has more than one count but fewer than ten. The V gene is TRBV3-1 (or the pseudogene TRBV3-2), the J gene TRBJ2-3; D is uncertain. V was pared by 5 bases and J by 6 bases, with 12 bases between. The CDR3 contains 13 residues. Germline-derived CDR1 and CDR2 are LGHDT and YNNKEL (reference sequence). CDR3 in DNA: TGTGCCAGCAGCTGGACCCCATCGGATACGCAGTATTTT. Its protein is CASSWTPSDTQYF.

The V gene is TRBV27, the J gene TRBJ1-2, with TRBD1 identical over 7 bases. CDR1 is MNHEY, CDR2 SMNVEV, per germline (reference sequence). The CDR3 is made up of 13 amino acids. Unmatched junction bases numbered 8, after V lost 6 bases and J lost 7 bases. Here the CDR3 reads CASSQTSGGGYTF. The DNA for the CDR3 is TGTGCCAGCAGCCAAACGTCAGGGGGTGGCTACACCTTC.

The chain carries TRBV5-5 and TRBJ1-3, with a tentative D call TRBD1 (5 bases). The ends were cut back, 7 bases at V and 5 bases at J, with 16 bases in the middle. The CDR3 length is 14 residues. Germline V gene sequence: CDR1 SGHKS, CDR2 YYEKEE (reference sequence). CDR3 sequence: CASGTGQMRNTIYF. The CDR3 coding sequence is TGTGCCAGCGGCACGGGGCAGATGAGAAACACCATATATTTT.

The genes are TRBV6-6 and TRBJ1-6; 7 nucleotides match TRBD1. The germline V gene encodes CDR1 MNHNY and CDR2 SVGAGI (reference sequence). V shed 5 bases, J shed 9 bases, and the junction held 7 bases outside the gene matches. This CDR3 is 14 amino acids long. CDR3 in DNA: TGTGCCAGCAGTCGACAGGGCGAGTTTTCACCCCTCCACTTT. It encodes CASSRQGEFSPLHF.

This clone turned up a few times. The gene calls are TRBV10-1 and TRBJ2-7; D is ambiguous. V lost 3 bases to trimming and J lost 3 bases, with 6 bases between them. This CDR3 contains 12 residues. Germline V gene lookup returns CDR1 WNHNN and CDR2 SYGVQD (reference sequence). DNA for the CDR3: TGCGCCAGCAGTGACGGTGGCTACGAGCAGTACTTC. This sequence encodes CASSDGGYEQYF.

V and J are TRBV19 and TRBJ1-5; TRBD1 matches 9 bases. V was clipped by 3 bases and J by 2 bases; unmatched bases: 5. Germline V gene lookup returns CDR1 LNHDA and CDR2 SQIVND (reference sequence). The CDR3 is made up of 16 amino acids. The CDR3 DNA reads as TGTGCCAGTAGTATCTGGGGACAGGGCGGCAATCAGCCCCAGCATTTT. Encoded protein: CASSIWGQGGNQPQHF.

This rearrangement joins TRBV29-1 to TRBJ1-1, with D perhaps matching TRBD1 (5 bases). This CDR3 is 12 amino acids long. The V end lost 4 bases, the J end lost 1 base, and 7 bases lay between the germline ends. Germline CDR1 is SQVTM and CDR2 is ANQGSEA. The CDR3 reads CSVGQRNTEAFF. Written as DNA, the CDR3 is TGCAGCGTTGGACAGCGGAACACTGAAGCTTTCTTT. The whole variable domain, remainder taken from reference TRBV29-1 and TRBJ1-1, is SAVISQKPSRDICQRGTSLTIQCQVDSQVTMMFWYRQQPGQSLTLIATANQGSEATYESGFVIDKFPISRPNLTFSTLTVSNMSPEDSSIYLCSVGQRNTEAFFGQGTRLTVV.

This CDR3 is CASLLTGGHFAFF. The CDR3 region has the DNA TGTGCCAGCCTTTTGACAGGGGGCCACTTCGCTTTCTTT. The genes are TRBV6-5 and TRBJ1-1; 10 bases fit TRBD1. Germline V gives CDR1 MNHEY, CDR2 SVGAGI. V was pared by 8 bases and J by 11 bases, with 11 bases of the junction left unmatched. CDR3 size: 13 residues.

The chain combines TRBV2 with TRBJ2-2; D not certain. The CDR3 is 11 amino acids. V gave up 7 bases and J gave up 7 bases, with 7 bases separating them. Looked up from germline, CDR1 is SNHLY and CDR2 is FYNNEI. The CDR3 DNA follows: TGTGCCAGCATTTACCACGGGGAGCTGTTTTTT. Translated, it gives CASIYHGELFF.